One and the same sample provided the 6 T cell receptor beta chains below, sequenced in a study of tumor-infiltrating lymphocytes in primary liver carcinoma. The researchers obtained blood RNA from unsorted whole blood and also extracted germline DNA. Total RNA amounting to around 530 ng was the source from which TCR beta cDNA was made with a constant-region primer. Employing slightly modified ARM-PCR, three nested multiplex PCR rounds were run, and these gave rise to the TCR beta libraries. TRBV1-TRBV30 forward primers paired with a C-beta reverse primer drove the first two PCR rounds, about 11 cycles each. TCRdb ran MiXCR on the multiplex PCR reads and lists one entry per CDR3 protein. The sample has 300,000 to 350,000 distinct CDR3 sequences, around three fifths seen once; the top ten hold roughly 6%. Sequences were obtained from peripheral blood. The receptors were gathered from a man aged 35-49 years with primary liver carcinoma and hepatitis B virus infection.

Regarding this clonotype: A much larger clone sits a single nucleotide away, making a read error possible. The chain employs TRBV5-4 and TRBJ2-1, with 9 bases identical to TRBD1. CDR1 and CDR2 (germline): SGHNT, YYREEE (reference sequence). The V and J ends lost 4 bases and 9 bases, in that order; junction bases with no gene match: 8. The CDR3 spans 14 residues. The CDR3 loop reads CASSPDRGWSEQFF. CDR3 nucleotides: TGTGCCAGCAGCCCGGACAGGGGATGGAGTGAGCAGTTCTTC.

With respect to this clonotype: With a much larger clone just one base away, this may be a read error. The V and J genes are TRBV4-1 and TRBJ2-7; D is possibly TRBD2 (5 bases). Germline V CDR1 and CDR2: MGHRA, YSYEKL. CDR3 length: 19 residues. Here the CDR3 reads CACSQDERWAEAKPYEQYF. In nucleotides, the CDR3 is TGCGCCTGCAGCCAAGATGAAAGATGGGCGGAGGCTAAACCCTACGAGCAGTACTTC.

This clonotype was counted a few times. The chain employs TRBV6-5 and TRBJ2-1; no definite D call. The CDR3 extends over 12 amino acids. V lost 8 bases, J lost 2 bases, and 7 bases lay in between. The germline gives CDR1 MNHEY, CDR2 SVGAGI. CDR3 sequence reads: CASAGTYNEQFF. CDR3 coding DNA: TGTGCCAGCGCAGGTACCTACAATGAGCAGTTCTTC.

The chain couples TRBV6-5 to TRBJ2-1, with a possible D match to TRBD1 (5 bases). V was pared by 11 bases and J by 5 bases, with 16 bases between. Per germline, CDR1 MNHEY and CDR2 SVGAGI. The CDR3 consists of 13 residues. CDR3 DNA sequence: TGTGCCGGCTGTTACAGGCTCCACAATGAGCAGTTCTTC. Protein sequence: CAGCYRLHNEQFF.

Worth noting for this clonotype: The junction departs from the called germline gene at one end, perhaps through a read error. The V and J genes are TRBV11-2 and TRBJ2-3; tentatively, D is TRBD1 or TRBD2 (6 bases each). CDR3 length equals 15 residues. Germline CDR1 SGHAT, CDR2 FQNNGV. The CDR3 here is CASSLASGWTDTQCF. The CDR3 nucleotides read TGTGCCAGCAGCCTAGCCAGCGGGTGGACAGATACGCAGTGTTTT.

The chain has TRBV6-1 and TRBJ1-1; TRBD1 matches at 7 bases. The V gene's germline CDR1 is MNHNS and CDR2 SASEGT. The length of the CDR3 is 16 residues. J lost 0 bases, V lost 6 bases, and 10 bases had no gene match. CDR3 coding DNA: TGTGCCAGCAGGAAAGGGACAGTCCCAATGAACACTGAAGCTTTCTTT. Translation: CASRKGTVPMNTEAFF.